This TCR beta chain was observed in a study of siplizumab effects on memory and regulatory T cells. The V end was cut by 0 bases, the J end by 3 bases, with 9 bases between. The CDR3 extends over 15 amino acids. Germline CDR1 is WSHSY and CDR2 is SAAADI. Assay: immunoSEQ multiplex PCR; the TCRdb copy retains only in-frame clones and omits some. This repertoire shows some 97,000 clones, roughly 94% found once; its top ten account for approximately 0.71%. As to this clone: Its antigen is as yet unknown.

Study-level findings and limits: Naive T cells seemed more diverse than memory cells and seemed major alloresponse contributors.

Sequenced: Tregs sorted from blood. The rearrangement uses TRBV10-2 and TRBJ1-5, with a possible D match to TRBD1 (6 bases). The receptor comes from a human donor in good health. The CDR3 is CASSESSGANQPQHF. CDR3 sequence (DNA): TGCGCCAGCAGTGAGTCATCAGGGGCCAATCAGCCCCAGCATTTT.